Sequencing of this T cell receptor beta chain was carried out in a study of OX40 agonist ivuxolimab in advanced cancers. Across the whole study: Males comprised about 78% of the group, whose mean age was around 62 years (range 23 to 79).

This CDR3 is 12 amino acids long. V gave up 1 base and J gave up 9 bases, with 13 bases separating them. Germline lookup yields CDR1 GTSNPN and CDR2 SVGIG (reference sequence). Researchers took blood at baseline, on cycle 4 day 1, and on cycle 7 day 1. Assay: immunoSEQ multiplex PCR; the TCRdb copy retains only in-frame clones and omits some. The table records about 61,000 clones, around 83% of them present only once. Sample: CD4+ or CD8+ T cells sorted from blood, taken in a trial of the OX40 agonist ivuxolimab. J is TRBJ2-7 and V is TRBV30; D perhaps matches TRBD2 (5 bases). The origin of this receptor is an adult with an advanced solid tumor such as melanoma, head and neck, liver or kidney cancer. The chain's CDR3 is CAWSEPGLGQYF. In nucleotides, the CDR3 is TGTGCCTGGAGTGAGCCGGGGTTAGGGCAGTACTTC.